The TCR beta chain described here comes from a study of T cells in Graves' hyperthyroidism and ophthalmopathy. The CDR3 runs to 12 residues. V lost 5 bases, J lost 10 bases, and 15 bases lay in between. Germline assignment: CDR1 DFQATT and CDR2 SNEGSKA (reference sequence). Authors of the study amplified TCR beta CDR3 regions from RNA transcripts. First-round RT-PCR targeting the TCR CDR3 was performed with the HTBI primer set. One entry per CDR3 protein results from TCRdb running MiXCR on the multiplex PCR reads. Found here are around 690,000 distinct CDR3 sequences, roughly 20% of them singletons; the top ten hold roughly 30%. Study outcomes and limitations: Ophthalmopathy and stable hyperthyroidism were separated by a 13 V-J model. Ophthalmopathy was model-predicted a median around 6.1 months pre-onset.

With regard to this clonotype: Its antigen is currently unknown.

The chain has TRBV20-1 and TRBJ2-1; D is perhaps TRBD1 (6 bases). Material for sequencing was blood. This sequence was found in a man between 25 and 39 years old with Graves' ophthalmopathy. Here the CDR3 DNA reads TGCAGTGCTCCGGGCAGGGGTCAAGAGCAGTTCTTC. Its protein product is CSAPGRGQEQFF.